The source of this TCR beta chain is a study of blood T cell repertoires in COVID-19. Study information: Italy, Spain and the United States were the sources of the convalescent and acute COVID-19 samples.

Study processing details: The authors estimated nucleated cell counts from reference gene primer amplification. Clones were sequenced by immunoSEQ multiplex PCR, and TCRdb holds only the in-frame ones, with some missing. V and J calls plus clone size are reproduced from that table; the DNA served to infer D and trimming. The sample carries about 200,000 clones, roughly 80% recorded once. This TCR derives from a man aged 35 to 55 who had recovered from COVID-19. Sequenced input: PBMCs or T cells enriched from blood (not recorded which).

CDR3: CASSPRGTDSYGYTF. CDR3 sequence (DNA): TGTGCCAGCAGCCCCCGGGGAACAGATAGTTATGGCTACACCTTC. The V and J genes are TRBV7-3 and TRBJ1-2; no firm D call. Germline-derived CDR1 and CDR2 are SGHTA and FQGTGA. There are 15 residues in the CDR3. V lost 5 bases and J 5 bases, leaving 18 bases between the germline ends.